This T cell receptor beta chain was documented in a study of cytomegalovirus exposure and HLA in healthy donors. Study-level background: The roughly 120 million unique TCR beta sequences, from roughly 170 million T cells, were found by an earlier analysis. Ancestry clustering placed around 80% of 300 to 400 genotyped donors in the Caucasian-associated cluster.

The CDR3 covers 13 residues. From germline, CDR1 is GTSNPN and CDR2 SVGIG (reference sequence). The V end lost 3 bases, the J end lost 3 bases, and 12 bases lay between the germline ends. Both 60 Vbeta primers and 13 Jbeta primers went into the PCR. Assay used: immunoSEQ multiplex PCR; TCRdb lists only in-frame clones, some missing. The sample has around 200,000 clones, over 75% seen once; the top ten hold 0.2% to 0.25%. The table lists this clone with a few counts. What it recognizes is unknown. Notes on the study in general: Many donors carried some public TCRs, although rarity characterized most TCR sequences. Follow-up analysis later connected one missense variant in DCLRE1C with trimming of TCR beta V- and J-genes.

V gene TRBV30 combines with J gene TRBJ2-7; perhaps TRBD1 as D (5 bases). Sequenced input: PBMCs. The origin of this receptor is a girl under 10 years old in good health and CMV-seronegative. The CDR3 DNA is TGTGCCTGGAGCCCTTGGGGCGGCTACGAGCAGTACTTC. This sequence encodes CAWSPWGGYEQYF.